This T cell receptor beta chain is drawn from a study of long-term antiretroviral therapy in people with HIV (dated 2022 in TCRdb). A note on the overall study: Collection of the earliest samples took place about a decade ahead of the 2015 WHO recommendation for immediate ART, at a time when ART was typically delayed until CD4 counts fell. A total of approximately 200 cryopreserved PBMC samples came from approximately 30 adults with confirmed HIV infection and were collected serially over a mean of approximately 6 years (range 1-12). No cross-contamination during QIAcube processing was seen in test extractions of a monoclonal T-cell line run alongside 25 to 35 polyclonal samples. This retrospective serial study examined whether starting ART and sustained HIV suppression were associated with changes in the composition and diversity of the TRB repertoire in peripheral blood. Among the approximately 30 participants with HIV, about a dozen were female. On the study overall, not on this receptor specifically: At every time point, the repertoire was dominated by expanded TRB clones first identified before ART initiation, although this dominance fluctuated and, in many PLHIV, declined after ART. Because cell numbers in pre-ART samples were limited, unsorted PBMC were profiled instead of sorted CD4+ and CD8+ T cells. Compared with controls, HIV repertoires had narrower CDR3 length ranges, and the network structure pointed to an antigen-experienced repertoire that shifted only slightly toward naive after ART. Since PBMC availability was limited, sequencing covered only the TCR beta chain, with no alpha chain pairing. Samples dated from the mid-2000s to the late 2010s, and the ART regimens used may be less effective than current ones. No data were available on ART adherence, viral resistance or therapy changes, limiting inferences about post-ART repertoire changes. Starting ART was linked to a significant rise in TRB diversity, yet even with long-term ART the diversity remained significantly lower than in transplant donor controls.

In regard to this clone: Its target antigen remains unknown. Base qualities are not provided; no much larger clone lies one nucleotide away.

Trimmed from V: 0 bases; trimmed from J: 3 bases; junction bases lacking a gene match: 8. Taken from the germline V gene, the CDR1 and CDR2 loops are SGHDT and YYEEEE. The CDR3 covers 18 residues, taking in both the cysteine and the phenylalanine. This entry keeps only the CDR3 DNA: 54 bases, framed from base 1. Inclusion was restricted to participants for whom at least one PBMC sample before ART initiation and at least two post-ART samples were available. Treatment was received in the United States of America by all participants with HIV. Before DNA extraction, cryopreserved samples of about 0.95-11 million PBMC were thawed and then washed. At the time of the earliest PBMC sample for each participant with HIV, ages ranged from about 20 to 54 years. PBMC samples from each participant spanned 1-4 timepoints before ART initiation and 2-8 timepoints after ART initiation, with a median of 7 samples. For every participant, serial HIV viral load, CD4+ T-cell count, ART history and demographic data were obtained. Genomic DNA was extracted from unsorted PBMC with a Qiagen kit on a QIAcube, with processing performed in batches of 12 samples.

The immunoSEQ hsTCRB v3.0 assay was used at survey level resolution for TRB variable region sequencing. A depth of about 40,000-55,000 T-cell genomes per sample was targeted for TRB sequencing. An Illumina MiSeq with a v3 150-cycle kit was used to sequence the pooled TRB libraries. As for the authors' bioinformatics: Repertoire analysis ran in R within a reproducible Nextflow workflow covering QC, data transformation and analysis. LymphoSeq2, an R package for exploring AIRR-Seq data, was used to implement custom analyses. After excluding a few samples that yielded fewer than 5000 total TRB sequences, 190 or so HIV repertoires remained for analysis. Among the approximately 190 retained HIV repertoires, 55 to 60 were collected before ART initiation and 129 after ART initiation. Repertoires were downsampled to 5000 TRB nucleotide sequences, with summary statistics averaged over 100 downsampling iterations. TRB sequences were retained for analysis only if CDR3 regions of at least seven amino acids were present. Diversity was assessed using a clonality score derived from Shannon entropy and using the Gini coefficient. Repertoire networks linked the top 5000 CDR3 amino acid sequences whenever two sequences differed by an edit distance of one. GLIPH2 predicted antigen specificity groups and MHC restriction for TRB CDR3 amino acid sequences. To flag known associations with CMV, EBV, HIV or tissue antigens, CDR3 amino acid sequences were compared against VDJdb and McPAS-TCR. Pre-ART, post-ART and control groups were compared with Wilcoxon signed-rank tests and Holm-Bonferroni correction. The immuneACCESS repertoire file appears here via TCRdb, limited to in-frame rearrangements. These files lack a portion of the clones; in checked studies, under half of the deficit traces to unresolved V genes, and the cause of the others is not known. That table supplies the V and J calls and clone size; D and trimming were determined from the DNA. This sample gives around 40,000 clones in total; around 94% of them show up just once. The top ten clones comprise roughly 3.9% of the sample.

The chain is encoded by TRBV5-6 joined to TRBJ2-1; TRBD2 agrees with 11 junctional bases. The specimen comprised unsorted PBMCs, sampled 4.1 years after starting antiretroviral therapy. The TCR sequence derives from a woman in her forties or fifties with HIV. The CDR3 region has the sequence CASSLGLAGGRGYNEQFF. The DNA sequence is TGTGCCAGCAGCTTGGGATTAGCGGGGGGGCGGGGCTACAATGAGCAGTTCTTC.